This TCR beta chain was sequenced during a study of T cell responses to AZD1222 COVID-19 vaccine. Study-level background: Pooling covered second doses at about 4 or about 12 weeks.

The CDR3 contains 14 residues. V lost 0 bases to trimming and J lost 8 bases, with 10 bases between them. The germline V gene encodes CDR1 SEHNR and CDR2 FQNEAQ (reference sequence). For this clone: Its specificity is unknown.

Some clones are missing from TCRdb's copy, which holds only in-frame ones; the method was immunoSEQ multiplex PCR. The table lists 180,000 or so clones, roughly nine tenths of them singletons, with 2% to 3% in the top ten. Broader study findings: The number of AZD1222 recipients seropositive at baseline was only five or six. Clonal diversity was possibly underestimated; the donors were predominantly white British and more often female. Unmutated variant regions are reportedly the target of nearly half of TCRs that are spike-specific.

This receptor was identified in an adult in good health. Here the sequenced sample was peripheral blood, taken on day 0 of AZD1222 vaccination. The chain has TRBV7-9 and TRBJ1-4; no clear D. CDR3 sequence: CASSLARRGEKLFF. CDR3 nucleotide sequence: TGTGCCAGCAGCTTAGCGAGACGGGGAGAAAAACTGTTTTTT.